Described below is a single T cell receptor (beta chain) sequence and its context. Its antigen is unknown. The data belong to a study of OX40 agonist ivuxolimab in advanced cancers. Regarding the study as a whole: On average, a greater number of expanded clones characterised CD8+ T cells relative to CD4+.

The CDR3 length is 16 residues. V lost 0 bases and J lost 3; bases outside the gene matches: 6. Germline V gives CDR1 MGHRA, CDR2 YSYEKL. Produced via immunoSEQ multiplex PCR; TCRdb's table is partial and in-frame only. Counted here are 40,000 to 45,000 clones, about 86% occurring once; the ten biggest clones make up about a fifth. Material: CD4+ or CD8+ T cells sorted from blood, obtained in a trial of the OX40 agonist ivuxolimab. The chain combines TRBV4-1 with TRBJ2-5; TRBD2 matches at 8 bases. The TCR originated in an adult with an advanced solid tumor such as melanoma, head and neck, liver or kidney cancer. CDR3 sequence reads: CASSQESTSGKETQYF. The CDR3 DNA reads TGCGCCAGCAGCCAAGAAAGTACTAGCGGTAAAGAGACCCAGTACTTC.